Shown below are 27 T cell receptor beta chains from a single sample sequenced in a study of breast tumors, draining lymph nodes, adjacent tissues. Breast cancer patients provided tissue from their axillary draining lymph nodes. TCRdb recomputed calls from the multiplex PCR reads with MiXCR, one row per CDR3 protein. The data show 200,000 to 300,000 distinct CDR3 sequences, with over 30% seen just once and over 0.95% held by the top ten. Sequencing was performed on axillary lymph node tissue. The receptors derive from a female donor with breast cancer. Some clones in this sample may be carry-over from other donors' samples.

In DNA form, the CDR3 reads TGTGCCAGCAGCTTGACTAGCGGGGCCGGGGAGCTGTTTTTT. It encodes CASSLTSGAGELFF. This rearrangement joins TRBV2 to TRBJ2-2; 11 nucleotides agree with TRBD2. The ends lost 6 bases at V and 6 bases at J; junction bases unmatched: 3. CDR3 length equals 14 residues. Germline assignment: CDR1 SNHLY and CDR2 FYNNEI.

Only a few counts were recorded for this clonotype. A much larger clonotype is one base distant, so this may be a read error. The chain combines TRBV28 with TRBJ2-7; 10 bases are a match to TRBD2. J was trimmed by 6 bases and V by 6 bases; bases with no gene match: 8. CDR1 and CDR2 (germline): MDHEN, SYDVKM. The CDR3 consists of 14 residues. CDR3 nucleotide sequence: TGTGCCAGCAGACCCAGCGGGAGGGCCTCCGAGCAGTACTTC. Translating it yields CASRPSGRASEQYF.

Many counts were recorded for this clonotype. This chain joins TRBV24-1 and TRBJ2-2, with D possibly TRBD2 on 6 matching bases. Germline CDR1 KGHDR, CDR2 SFDVKD. This CDR3 comprises 15 residues. Trimming removed 3 bases from V and 2 bases from J, with 9 bases in between. The CDR3 nucleotides are TGTGCCACCAGTGATCCGGGACTTAACACCGGGGAGCTGTTTTTT. Its protein is CATSDPGLNTGELFF.

The table lists this clonotype with many counts. This chain links TRBV15 with TRBJ2-5; D call uncertain. CDR1 LNHNV and CDR2 YYDKDF come from the germline V gene (reference sequence). V was clipped by 1 base and J by 4 bases, with 4 bases between them. This CDR3 has 12 amino acids. CDR3 bases: TGTGCCACCAGCAGAGTCAGAGAGACCCAGTACTTC. Translation: CATSRVRETQYF.

At least ten counts were recorded for this clonotype. The chain links TRBV7-2 to TRBJ2-7; 16 positions agree with TRBD2. Germline V gene sequence: CDR1 SGHTA, CDR2 FQGNSA. With 5 bases clipped from V and 5 bases from J, the junction kept 15 bases outside the gene matches. This CDR3 region has 19 residues. The CDR3 loop is CASSPGTSGRGGISHEQYF. CDR3 nucleotide sequence: TGTGCCAGCAGCCCAGGGACTAGCGGGAGGGGAGGGATATCCCACGAGCAGTACTTC. Full variable domain (missing parts from reference TRBV7-2 and TRBJ2-7): GAGVSQSPSNKVTEKGKDVELRCDPISGHTALYWYRQSLGQGLEFLIYFQGNSAPDKSGLPSDRFSAERTGGSVSTLTIQRTQQEDSAVYLCASSPGTSGRGGISHEQYFGPGTRLTVT.

This clonotype came up once. The J gene is TRBJ1-6, the V gene TRBV10-2; 7 bases are shared with TRBD1. V trimming: 3 bases; J trimming: 10 bases; junction bases outside the gene matches: 9. Germline loops: CDR1 WSHSY, CDR2 SAAADI. This CDR3 contains 15 residues. DNA of the CDR3: TGCGCCAGCAGTGACCCAGGGGGGCCTCAATCACCCCTCCACTTT. This encodes CASSDPGGPQSPLHF.

This clonotype appeared many times. The rearrangement uses TRBV20-1 and TRBJ2-7, with 9 bases aligning to TRBD2. J lost 3 bases, V lost 3 bases, and 9 bases had no gene match. Germline CDR1 DFQATT, CDR2 SNEGSKA (reference sequence). The CDR3 spans 15 residues. The CDR3 sequence is CSARGRTSARYEQYF. The CDR3 DNA is TGCAGTGCTAGGGGAAGGACTAGCGCCCGCTACGAGCAGTACTTC.

This clonotype has at least ten counts. The gene calls are TRBV7-2 and TRBJ2-1, with TRBD1 identical over 9 bases. CDR1 SGHTA and CDR2 FQGNSA come from the germline V gene. The CDR3 totals 17 residues. With 5 bases clipped from V and 7 bases from J, the junction kept 15 bases outside the gene matches. CDR3 DNA: TGTGCCAGCAGCCCCAGGGGGGGCACAGGGGGCAGGAATGAGCAGTTCTTC. Translation: CASSPRGGTGGRNEQFF.

This clonotype has ten or more counts. This sequence joins TRBV7-8 and TRBJ2-5; 8 bases align to TRBD1. The CDR3 has 14 residues. V was pared by 5 bases and J by 7 bases, with 9 bases of the junction left unmatched. Germline V gene sequence: CDR1 SGHVS, CDR2 FQNEAQ. CDR3 protein: CASSPRDRLVTQYF. Here the CDR3 DNA reads TGTGCCAGCAGCCCCCGGGACAGGCTGGTGACCCAGTACTTC.

This clonotype was seen only a few times. The rearrangement joins TRBV7-3 to TRBJ1-1, with TRBD1 as a possible D gene (5 bases). The germline V gene encodes CDR1 SGHTA and CDR2 FQGTGA. The CDR3 is made up of 13 amino acids. V lost 1 base to trimming and J lost 5 bases, with 8 bases between them. For the CDR3, the DNA is TGTGCCAGCAGCTTAAGGGGGAGGACTGAAGCTTTCTTT. Encoded protein: CASSLRGRTEAFF.

Regarding this clonotype: The junction departs from the called germline gene at one end, perhaps through a read error. This chain joins TRBV7-9 and TRBJ1-5; TRBD1 might be the D (6 bases). CDR1 SEHNR and CDR2 FQNEAQ come from the germline V gene (reference sequence). This CDR3 contains 17 residues. CDR3: CASGLGGGADSNQPQHF. CDR3 in DNA: TGTGCCAGCGGCTTAGGAGGGGGGGCAGATAGCAATCAGCCCCAGCATTTT.

Concerning this clonotype itself: A junction boundary mismatches the germline segment, possibly from a read error. The chain is built from TRBV12-3 or TRBV12-4 and TRBJ2-7; 7 positions match TRBD1. The length of the CDR3 is 13 residues. CDR3 protein: CTSSLDRRYEQCF. The CDR3 nucleotides read TGTACCAGCAGTTTGGACAGGCGCTACGAGCAGTGCTTC.

At least ten counts were recorded for this clonotype. The gene calls are TRBV12-3 or TRBV12-4 and TRBJ2-1; 11 bases align to TRBD2. The CDR3 sequence is 15 residues long. V was pared by 8 bases and J by 7 bases, with 10 bases of the junction left unmatched. In DNA form, the CDR3 reads TGTGCCAGCGGCTTAACTAGCGGGAGTGGGAATGAGCAGTTCTTC. It yields the protein CASGLTSGSGNEQFF.

Comment on this clonotype: This clone may be a read error of a much larger clone one base away. J is TRBJ2-2 and V is TRBV20-1; maybe TRBD1 (6 bases). V was shortened by 5 bases and J by 4 bases, with 20 bases between the two germline ends. CDR1 is DFQATT and CDR2 is SNEGSKA in the germline V gene (reference sequence). The CDR3 is 16 amino acids. CDR3 coding DNA: TGCAGTGCTTTGATTGACAGGCCCGCGACCACCGGGGAGCTGTTTTTT. This sequence encodes CSALIDRPATTGELFF.

As to this clonotype: Being one base from a much bigger clone, this may be a read error. This rearrangement joins TRBV19 to TRBJ2-5, with D perhaps TRBD2 (5 bases). The CDR3 runs to 15 residues. Germline CDR1 reads LNHDA; CDR2 reads SQIVND (reference sequence). The CDR3 DNA sequence: TGTGCCAGTAGTGCCAGGACCGGGGTGGCGGAGACCCGGTACTTC. Translating it yields CASSARTGVAETRYF.

The chain is built from TRBV4-2 and TRBJ1-5; D might be TRBD1 (5 bases). CDR1 is LGHNA, CDR2 YNFKEQ, per germline. The V end was cut by 2 bases, the J end by 11 bases, with 19 bases between. CDR3 length equals 15 residues. The CDR3 loop is CASSQQGGLGETQHF. As DNA, the CDR3 is TGTGCCAGCAGCCAACAGGGAGGGCTGGGGGAGACCCAGCATTTT.

On this clonotype itself: A much larger clone differs by one base, so this may be a read error. V gene TRBV13 combines with J gene TRBJ2-5; possibly TRBD1 for D (6 bases). V lost 6 bases and J lost 5, with 16 bases in between. Germline V gene sequence: CDR1 PRHDT, CDR2 FYEKMQ (reference sequence). CDR3 length: 14 residues. The CDR3 DNA follows: TGTGCCAGCAGTACCCAAGGGGGTGAGGAGACCCAGTACTTC. As protein: CASSTQGGEETQYF.

The rearrangement joins TRBV4-1 to TRBJ2-3, with D perhaps matching TRBD2 (5 bases). The CDR3 extends over 20 amino acids. Germline CDR1 MGHRA, CDR2 YSYEKL. Trimming pared 0 bases from V and 2 bases from J, leaving 24 bases between. The CDR3 region is CASSQEGQRASTISTDTQYF. CDR3 DNA: TGCGCCAGCAGCCAAGAGGGTCAGAGGGCTAGCACCATATCCACAGATACGCAGTATTTT.

This clonotype was counted ten times or more. V gene TRBV5-4 combines with J gene TRBJ1-4, with 7 bases aligning to TRBD1. The CDR3 covers 16 residues. From germline, CDR1 is SGHNT and CDR2 YYREEE (reference sequence). V shed 4 bases and J 4 bases; nucleotides not matched to a gene: 10. In nucleotides, the CDR3 is TGTGCCAGCAGCCGTCGAACAGGGGCTCTTAATGAAAAACTGTTTTTT. This gives the protein CASSRRTGALNEKLFF.

This clonotype has a count of ten or more. This sequence joins TRBV19 and TRBJ1-5; D might be TRBD1 (5 bases). Germline V lookup: CDR1 LNHDA, CDR2 SQIVND (reference sequence). This CDR3 is 15 amino acids long. V was trimmed by 1 base and J by 8 bases, leaving 15 bases between them. CDR3: CASSIGRGLREPQHF. DNA for the CDR3: TGTGCCAGTAGTATAGGGAGGGGTCTCAGGGAGCCCCAGCATTTT.

The chain links TRBV6-4 to TRBJ1-6, with 9 bases fitting TRBD1. Germline V gives CDR1 MRHNA, CDR2 SNTAGT. The CDR3 has 15 residues. V lost 6 bases to trimming and J lost 6 bases; unmatched junction nucleotides: 6. CDR3 DNA: TGTGCCAGCAGAGACAGGGGGAGAGCTAATTCACCCCTCCACTTT. This sequence encodes CASRDRGRANSPLHF.

This CDR3 reads CASRDSSGRRSTDTQYF. The CDR3, as DNA: TGTGCCAGCAGGGATTCTAGCGGGAGAAGAAGCACAGATACGCAGTATTTT. The chain joins TRBV2 to TRBJ2-3; 10 bases match TRBD2. V was clipped by 6 bases and J by 0 bases; unmatched bases: 9. The CDR3 totals 17 residues. Germline lookup yields CDR1 SNHLY and CDR2 FYNNEI. The full variable domain, its missing parts supplied by reference TRBV2 and TRBJ2-3, is EPEVTQTPSHQVTQMGQEVILRCVPISNHLYFYWYRQILGQKVEFLVSFYNNEISEKSEIFDDQFSVERPDGSNFTLKIRSTKLEDSAMYFCASRDSSGRRSTDTQYFGPGTRLTVL.

This clonotype was seen at least ten times. V is TRBV20-1 and J is TRBJ1-5, with TRBD1 as a possible D gene (5 bases). Germline V gene data show CDR1 as DFQATT and CDR2 as SNEGSKA (reference sequence). The CDR3 consists of 13 residues. The V end lost 3 bases, the J end lost 5 bases, and 11 bases lay between the germline ends. The CDR3 sequence is CSASLPGYQPQHF. CDR3 DNA: TGCAGTGCTAGTCTACCAGGGTATCAGCCCCAGCATTTT.

This clonotype was seen repeatedly, ten times or more. The rearrangement uses TRBV19 and TRBJ2-1, with 8 nucleotides matching TRBD2. V gave up 5 bases and J gave up 15 bases; unmatched junction bases: 18. Germline CDR1 is LNHDA and CDR2 is SQIVND (reference sequence). The CDR3 extends over 15 amino acids. The CDR3: CASSLAGGTPSPGFF. CDR3 sequence (DNA): TGTGCCAGTAGTCTGGCGGGAGGTACTCCTTCTCCGGGGTTCTTC. Looking up the rest from reference TRBV19 and TRBJ2-1 gives the full variable domain: DGGITQSPKYLFRKEGQNVTLSCEQNLNHDAMYWYRQDPGQGLRLIYYSQIVNDFQKGDIAEGYSVSREKKESFPLTVTSAQKNPTAFYLCASSLAGGTPSPGFFGPGTRLTVL.

This clonotype has ten or more counts. The chain has TRBV5-1 and TRBJ1-6; D gene ambiguous. The germline V gene has CDR1 SGHRS and CDR2 YFSETQ. The CDR3 is 14 amino acids. V was clipped by 3 bases and J by 5 bases, with 9 bases between them. This CDR3 reads CASSSEGDNSPLHF. CDR3 nucleotide sequence: TGCGCCAGCAGCTCCGAGGGAGATAATTCACCCCTCCACTTT.

V gene TRBV5-4 combines with J gene TRBJ2-2; TRBD1 matches at 9 bases. CDR3 length: 17 amino acids. With V trimmed by 4 bases and J by 2 bases, 9 bases remained unmatched. The germline V gene has CDR1 SGHNT and CDR2 YYREEE (reference sequence). Here the CDR3 DNA reads TGTGCCAGCAGCCCCGGGACAGGGTATCGAAACACCGGGGAGCTGTTTTTT. This gives the protein CASSPGTGYRNTGELFF.

The chain carries TRBV7-3 and TRBJ1-4; 8 nucleotides agree with TRBD1. The CDR3 is made up of 18 amino acids. V trimming: 0 bases; J trimming: 8 bases; junction bases outside the gene matches: 14. The V gene's germline CDR1 is SGHTA and CDR2 FQGTGA. DNA for the CDR3: TGTGCCAGCAGCTTAACGCTGTCAGGGGGCAATATTGGGGAAAAACTGTTTTTT. It is translated as CASSLTLSGGNIGEKLFF.